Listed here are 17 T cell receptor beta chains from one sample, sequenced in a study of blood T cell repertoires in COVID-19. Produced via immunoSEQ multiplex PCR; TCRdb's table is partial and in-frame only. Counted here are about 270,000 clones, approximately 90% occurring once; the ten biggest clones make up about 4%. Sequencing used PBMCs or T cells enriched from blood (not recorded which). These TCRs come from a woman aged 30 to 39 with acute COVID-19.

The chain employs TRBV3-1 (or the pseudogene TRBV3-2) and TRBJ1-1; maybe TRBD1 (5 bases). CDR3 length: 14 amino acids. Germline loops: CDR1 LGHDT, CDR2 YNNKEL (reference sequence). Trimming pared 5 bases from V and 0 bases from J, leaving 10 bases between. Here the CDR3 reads CASSGRGMNTEAFF. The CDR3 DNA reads TGTGCCAGCAGCGGGAGGGGCATGAACACTGAAGCTTTCTTT.

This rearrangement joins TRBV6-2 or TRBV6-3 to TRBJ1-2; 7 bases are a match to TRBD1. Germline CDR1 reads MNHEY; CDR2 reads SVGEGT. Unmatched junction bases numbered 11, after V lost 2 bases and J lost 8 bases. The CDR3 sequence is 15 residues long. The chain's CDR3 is CASSYGPGTVAGYTF. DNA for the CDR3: TGTGCCAGCAGTTACGGGCCCGGGACAGTGGCCGGCTACACCTTC.

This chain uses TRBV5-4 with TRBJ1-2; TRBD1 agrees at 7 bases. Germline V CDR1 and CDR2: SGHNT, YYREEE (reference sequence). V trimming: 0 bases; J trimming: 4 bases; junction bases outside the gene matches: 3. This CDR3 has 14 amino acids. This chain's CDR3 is CASSLETGSYGYTF. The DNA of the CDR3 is TGTGCCAGCAGCTTGGAGACAGGGAGCTATGGCTACACCTTC.

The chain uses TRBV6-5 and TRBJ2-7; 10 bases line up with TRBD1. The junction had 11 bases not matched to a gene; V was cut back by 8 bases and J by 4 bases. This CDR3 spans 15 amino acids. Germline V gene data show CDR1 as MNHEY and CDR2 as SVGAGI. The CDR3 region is CASQEGDRGRYEQYF. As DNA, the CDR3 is TGTGCCAGCCAAGAGGGGGACAGGGGAAGGTACGAGCAGTACTTC.

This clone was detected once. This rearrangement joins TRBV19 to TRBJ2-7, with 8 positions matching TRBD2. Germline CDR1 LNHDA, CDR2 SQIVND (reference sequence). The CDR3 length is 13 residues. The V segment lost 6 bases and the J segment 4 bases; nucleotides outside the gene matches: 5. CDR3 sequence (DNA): TGTGCCAGTAGAGCGGGGGCACGGTACGAGCAGTACTTC. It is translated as CASRAGARYEQYF.

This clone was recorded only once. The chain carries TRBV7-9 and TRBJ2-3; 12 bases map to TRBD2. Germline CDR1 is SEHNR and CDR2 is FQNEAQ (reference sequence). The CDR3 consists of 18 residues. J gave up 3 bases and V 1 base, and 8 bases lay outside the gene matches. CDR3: CASSLGLAGEPWTDTQYF. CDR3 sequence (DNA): TGTGCCAGCAGCTTAGGACTAGCGGGAGAACCCTGGACAGATACGCAGTATTTT. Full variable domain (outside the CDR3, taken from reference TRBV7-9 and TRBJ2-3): DTGVSQNPRHKITKRGQNVTFRCDPISEHNRLYWYRQTLGQGPEFLTYFQNEAQLEKSRLLSDRFSAERPKGSFSTLEIQRTEQGDSAMYLCASSLGLAGEPWTDTQYFGPGTRLTVL.

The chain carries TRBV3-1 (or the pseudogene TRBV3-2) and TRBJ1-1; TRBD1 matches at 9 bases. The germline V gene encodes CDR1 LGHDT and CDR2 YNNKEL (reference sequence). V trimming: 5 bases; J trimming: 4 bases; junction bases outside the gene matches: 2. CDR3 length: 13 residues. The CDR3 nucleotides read TGTGCCAGCAGCGGGACAGGGTTCACTGAAGCTTTCTTT. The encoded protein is CASSGTGFTEAFF.

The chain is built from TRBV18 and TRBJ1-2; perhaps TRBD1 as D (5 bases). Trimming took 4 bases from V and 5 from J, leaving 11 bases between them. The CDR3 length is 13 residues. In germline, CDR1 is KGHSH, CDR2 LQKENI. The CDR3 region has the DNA TGTGCCAGCTCACTAGACAGCCAATATGGCTACACCTTC. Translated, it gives CASSLDSQYGYTF.

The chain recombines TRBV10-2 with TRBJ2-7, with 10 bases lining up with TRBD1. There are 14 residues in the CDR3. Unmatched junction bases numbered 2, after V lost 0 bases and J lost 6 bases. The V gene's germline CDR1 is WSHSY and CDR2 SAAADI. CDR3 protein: CASSESRDRGEQYF. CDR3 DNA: TGCGCCAGCAGTGAGTCGAGGGACAGGGGCGAGCAGTACTTC.

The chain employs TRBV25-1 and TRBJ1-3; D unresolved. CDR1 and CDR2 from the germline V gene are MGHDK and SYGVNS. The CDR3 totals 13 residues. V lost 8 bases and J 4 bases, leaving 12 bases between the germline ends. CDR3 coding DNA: TGTGCCAGCCAGAGGGCGGGGGGAAACACCATATATTTT. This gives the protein CASQRAGGNTIYF.

The chain's CDR3 is CASSLAAGDYSYEQYF. In DNA form, the CDR3 reads TGTGCCAGCAGCTTAGCGGCCGGGGACTACTCCTACGAGCAGTACTTC. This chain joins TRBV7-9 and TRBJ2-7, with TRBD2 matching 7 bases. This CDR3 comprises 16 residues. Trimming removed 0 bases from V and 0 bases from J; junction bases left unmatched: 5. CDR1 and CDR2 from the germline V gene are SEHNR and FQNEAQ (reference sequence). Full variable domain (outside the CDR3, taken from reference TRBV7-9 and TRBJ2-7): DTGVSQNPRHKITKRGQNVTFRCDPISEHNRLYWYRQTLGQGPEFLTYFQNEAQLEKSRLLSDRFSAERPKGSFSTLEIQRTEQGDSAMYLCASSLAAGDYSYEQYFGPGTRLTVT.

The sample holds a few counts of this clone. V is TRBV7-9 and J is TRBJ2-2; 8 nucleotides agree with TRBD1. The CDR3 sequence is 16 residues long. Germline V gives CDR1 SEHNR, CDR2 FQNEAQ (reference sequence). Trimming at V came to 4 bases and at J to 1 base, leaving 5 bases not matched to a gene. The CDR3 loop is CASSSSGTGNTGELFF. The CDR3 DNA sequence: TGTGCCAGCAGCTCTTCCGGGACAGGGAACACCGGGGAGCTGTTTTTT.

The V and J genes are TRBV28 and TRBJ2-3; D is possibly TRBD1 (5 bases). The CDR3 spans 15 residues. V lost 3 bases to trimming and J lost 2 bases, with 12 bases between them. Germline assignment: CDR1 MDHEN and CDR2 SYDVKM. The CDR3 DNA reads TGTGCCAGCAGTTTTGGGGCAGAATCCACAGATACGCAGTATTTT. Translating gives CASSFGAESTDTQYF.

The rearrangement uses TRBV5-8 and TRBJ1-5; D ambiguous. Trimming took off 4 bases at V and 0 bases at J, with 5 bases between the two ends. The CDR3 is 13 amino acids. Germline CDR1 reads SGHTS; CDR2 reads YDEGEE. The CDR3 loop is CASSLNSNQPQHF. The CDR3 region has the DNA TGTGCCAGCAGCCTTAATAGCAATCAGCCCCAGCATTTT.

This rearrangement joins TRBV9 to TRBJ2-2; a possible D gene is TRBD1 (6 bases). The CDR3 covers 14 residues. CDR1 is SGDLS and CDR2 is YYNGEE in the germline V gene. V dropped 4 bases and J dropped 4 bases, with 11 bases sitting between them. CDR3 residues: CASSFGGGTGELFF. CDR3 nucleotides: TGTGCCAGCAGCTTTGGGGGCGGCACCGGGGAGCTGTTTTTT.

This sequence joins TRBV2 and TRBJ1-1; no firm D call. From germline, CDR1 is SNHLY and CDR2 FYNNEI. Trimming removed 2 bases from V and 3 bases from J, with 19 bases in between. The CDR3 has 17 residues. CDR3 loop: CASSEILMEFWDTEAFF. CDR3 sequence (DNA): TGTGCCAGCAGTGAAATTTTGATGGAGTTTTGGGACACTGAAGCTTTCTTT.

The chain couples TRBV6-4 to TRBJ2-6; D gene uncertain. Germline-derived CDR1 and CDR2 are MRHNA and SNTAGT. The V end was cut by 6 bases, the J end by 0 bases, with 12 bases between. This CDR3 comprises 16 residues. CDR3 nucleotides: TGTGCCAGCAGCCCCCAACAAAGCTCTGGGGCCAACGTCCTGACTTTC. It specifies CASSPQQSSGANVLTF.